This TCR beta chain was identified in a study of cytomegalovirus exposure and HLA in healthy donors. This clone was observed a few times. PCR was performed using 60 Vbeta and 13 Jbeta primers. Using immunoSEQ multiplex PCR, the repertoire was profiled, and TCRdb retains in-frame clones only, with some absent. Found here are 150,000 or so clones, around 75% of them singletons; the top ten hold around 11%. This CDR3 is built from 15 residues. V was clipped by 6 bases and J by 2 bases; unmatched bases: 9. Germline CDR1 reads ENHRY; CDR2 reads SYGVKD. The chain employs TRBV10-3 and TRBJ2-7; 8 positions match TRBD2. Input material: PBMCs. The receptor comes from a man aged 18 to 30 in good health and CMV-seropositive. CDR3 nucleotide sequence: TGTGCCATCAGCCCACTAGCGGAACCTACCTACGAGCAGTACTTC. Translated: CAISPLAEPTYEQYF.